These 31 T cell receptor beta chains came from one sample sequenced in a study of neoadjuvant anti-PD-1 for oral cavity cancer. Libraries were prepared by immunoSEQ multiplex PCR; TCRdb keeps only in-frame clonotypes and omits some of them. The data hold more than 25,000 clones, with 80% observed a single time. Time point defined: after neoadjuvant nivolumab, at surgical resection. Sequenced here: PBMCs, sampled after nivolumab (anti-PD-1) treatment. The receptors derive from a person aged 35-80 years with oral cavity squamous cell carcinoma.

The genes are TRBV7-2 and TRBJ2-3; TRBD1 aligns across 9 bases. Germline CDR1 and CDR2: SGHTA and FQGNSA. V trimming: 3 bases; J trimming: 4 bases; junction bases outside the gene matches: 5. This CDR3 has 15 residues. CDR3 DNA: TGTGCCAGCAGCTTCCGGACAGGGGTGGCAGATACGCAGTATTTT. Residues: CASSFRTGVADTQYF.

CDR3 nucleotide sequence: TGTGCCAGCAGCTTAGCGGTGTCGGCCATTCAGTACTTC. This encodes CASSLAVSAIQYF. This chain uses TRBV7-2 with TRBJ2-4, with D hard to call. Germline-derived CDR1 and CDR2 are SGHTA and FQGNSA. The CDR3 consists of 13 residues. V was pared by 0 bases and J by 9 bases, with 9 bases between.

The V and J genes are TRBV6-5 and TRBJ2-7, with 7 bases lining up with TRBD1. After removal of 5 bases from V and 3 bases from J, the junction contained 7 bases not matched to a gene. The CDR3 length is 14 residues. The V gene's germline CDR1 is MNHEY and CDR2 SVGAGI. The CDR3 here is CASSAYTGDYEQYF. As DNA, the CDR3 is TGTGCCAGCAGTGCCTACACAGGGGACTACGAGCAGTACTTC.

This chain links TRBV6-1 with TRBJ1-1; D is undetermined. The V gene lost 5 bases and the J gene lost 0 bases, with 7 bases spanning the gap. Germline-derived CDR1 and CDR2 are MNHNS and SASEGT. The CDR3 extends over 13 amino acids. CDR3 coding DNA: TGTGCCAGCAGTAACACCATGAACACTGAAGCTTTCTTT. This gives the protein CASSNTMNTEAFF.

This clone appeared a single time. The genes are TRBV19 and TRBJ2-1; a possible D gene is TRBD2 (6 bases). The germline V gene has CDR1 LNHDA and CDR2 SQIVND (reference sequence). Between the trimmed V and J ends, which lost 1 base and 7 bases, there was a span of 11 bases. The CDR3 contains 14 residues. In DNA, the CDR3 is TGTGCCAGTAGTATAGGGTCGGAGGGTAATGAGCAGTTCTTC. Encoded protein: CASSIGSEGNEQFF.

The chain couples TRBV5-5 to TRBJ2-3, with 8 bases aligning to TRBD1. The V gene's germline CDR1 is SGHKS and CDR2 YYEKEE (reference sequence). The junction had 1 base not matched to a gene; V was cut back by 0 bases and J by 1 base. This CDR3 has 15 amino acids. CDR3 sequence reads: CASSLVTGGTDTQYF. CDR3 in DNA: TGTGCCAGCAGCTTGGTGACAGGGGGCACAGATACGCAGTATTTT.

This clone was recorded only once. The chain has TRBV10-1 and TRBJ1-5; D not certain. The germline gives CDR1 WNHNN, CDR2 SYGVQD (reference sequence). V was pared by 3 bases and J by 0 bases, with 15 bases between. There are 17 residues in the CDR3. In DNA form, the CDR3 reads TGCGCCAGCAGTGAATATAAAGGACGGAATAGCAATCAGCCCCAGCATTTT. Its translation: CASSEYKGRNSNQPQHF.

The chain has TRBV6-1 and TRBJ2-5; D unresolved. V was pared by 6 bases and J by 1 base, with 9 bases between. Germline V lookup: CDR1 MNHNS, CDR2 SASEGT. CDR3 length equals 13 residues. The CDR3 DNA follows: TGTGCCAGCAGAAATAGTCCCCAAGAGACCCAGTACTTC. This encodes CASRNSPQETQYF.

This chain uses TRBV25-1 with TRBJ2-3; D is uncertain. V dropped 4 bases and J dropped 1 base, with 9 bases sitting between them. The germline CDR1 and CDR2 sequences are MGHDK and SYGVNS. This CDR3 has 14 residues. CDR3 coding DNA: TGTGCCAGCAGTGGGTGGGTAGGCACAGATACGCAGTATTTT. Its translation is CASSGWVGTDTQYF.

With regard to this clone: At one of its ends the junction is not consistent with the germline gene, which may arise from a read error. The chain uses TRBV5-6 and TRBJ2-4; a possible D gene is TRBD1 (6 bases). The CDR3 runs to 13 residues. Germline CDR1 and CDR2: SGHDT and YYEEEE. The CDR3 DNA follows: TGTGCCAGCAGCTTGGAACCGGGACATAACTTTCGATTC. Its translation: CASSLEPGHNFRF.

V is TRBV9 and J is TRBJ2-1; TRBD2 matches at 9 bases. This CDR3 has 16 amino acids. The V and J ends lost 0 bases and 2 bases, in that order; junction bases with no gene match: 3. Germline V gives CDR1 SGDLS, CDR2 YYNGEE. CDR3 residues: CASSVEERGAYNEQFF. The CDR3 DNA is TGTGCCAGCAGCGTAGAGGAGCGGGGGGCCTACAATGAGCAGTTCTTC.

The CDR3 DNA reads TGCGCCAGCAGTGAGGGCTTGGGCACAGATACGCAGTATTTT. Protein product: CASSEGLGTDTQYF. This chain uses TRBV10-1 with TRBJ2-3; D is unresolved. Germline V lookup: CDR1 WNHNN, CDR2 SYGVQD (reference sequence). The CDR3 has 14 amino acids. Trimming cost V 2 bases and J 1 base, with 7 bases left between them.

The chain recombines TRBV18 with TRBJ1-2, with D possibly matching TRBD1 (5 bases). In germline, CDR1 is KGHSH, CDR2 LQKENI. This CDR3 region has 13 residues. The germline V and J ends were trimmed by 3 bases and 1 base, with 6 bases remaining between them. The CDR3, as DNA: TGTGCCAGCTCACCCGACAGTAACTATGGCTACACCTTC. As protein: CASSPDSNYGYTF.

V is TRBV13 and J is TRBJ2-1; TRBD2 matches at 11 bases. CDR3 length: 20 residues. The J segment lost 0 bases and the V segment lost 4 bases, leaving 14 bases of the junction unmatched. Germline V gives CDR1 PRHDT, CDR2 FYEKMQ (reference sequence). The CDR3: CASSSSSGGAFGSSYNEQFF. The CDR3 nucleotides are TGTGCCAGCAGCTCAAGTAGCGGGGGGGCTTTTGGCAGCTCCTACAATGAGCAGTTCTTC.

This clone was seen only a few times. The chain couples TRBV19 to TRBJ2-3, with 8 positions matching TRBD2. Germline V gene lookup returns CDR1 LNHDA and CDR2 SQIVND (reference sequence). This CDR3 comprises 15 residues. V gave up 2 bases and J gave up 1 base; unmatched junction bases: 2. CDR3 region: CASSIRRGGTDTQYF. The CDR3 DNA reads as TGTGCCAGTAGTATAAGGCGGGGGGGCACAGATACGCAGTATTTT. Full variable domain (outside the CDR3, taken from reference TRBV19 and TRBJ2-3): DGGITQSPKYLFRKEGQNVTLSCEQNLNHDAMYWYRQDPGQGLRLIYYSQIVNDFQKGDIAEGYSVSREKKESFPLTVTSAQKNPTAFYLCASSIRRGGTDTQYFGPGTRLTVL.

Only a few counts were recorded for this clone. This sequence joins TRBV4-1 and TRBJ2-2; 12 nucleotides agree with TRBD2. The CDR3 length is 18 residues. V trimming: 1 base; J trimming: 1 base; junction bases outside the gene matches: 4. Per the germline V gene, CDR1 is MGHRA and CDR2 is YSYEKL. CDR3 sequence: CASSQVTSGGVNTGELFF. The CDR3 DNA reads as TGCGCCAGCAGCCAAGTGACTAGCGGGGGTGTGAACACCGGGGAGCTGTTTTTT.

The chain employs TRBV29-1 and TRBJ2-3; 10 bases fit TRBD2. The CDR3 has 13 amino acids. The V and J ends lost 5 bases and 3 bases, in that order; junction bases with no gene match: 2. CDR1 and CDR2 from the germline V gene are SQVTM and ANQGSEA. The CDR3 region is CSVSGGDTDTQYF. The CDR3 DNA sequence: TGCAGCGTTAGCGGGGGGGATACAGATACGCAGTATTTT.

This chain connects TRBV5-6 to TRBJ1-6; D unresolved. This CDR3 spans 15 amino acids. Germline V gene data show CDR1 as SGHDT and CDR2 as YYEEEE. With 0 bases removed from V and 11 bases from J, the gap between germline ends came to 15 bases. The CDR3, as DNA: TGTGCCAGCAGCTTGGTGACACAGCTGTTGGCACCCCTCCACTTT. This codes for CASSLVTQLLAPLHF.

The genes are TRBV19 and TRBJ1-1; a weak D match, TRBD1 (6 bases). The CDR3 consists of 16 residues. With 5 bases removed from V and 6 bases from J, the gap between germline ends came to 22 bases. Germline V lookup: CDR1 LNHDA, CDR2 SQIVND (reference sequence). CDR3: CASSRRMDTGLAEAFF. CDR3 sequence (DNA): TGTGCCAGTAGTCGAAGGATGGATACAGGGCTAGCTGAAGCTTTCTTT.

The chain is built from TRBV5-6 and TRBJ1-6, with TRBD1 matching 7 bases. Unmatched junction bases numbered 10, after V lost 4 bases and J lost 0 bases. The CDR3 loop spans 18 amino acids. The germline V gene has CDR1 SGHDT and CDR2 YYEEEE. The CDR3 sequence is CASSDRARLSSYNSPLHF. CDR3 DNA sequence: TGTGCCAGCAGCGACAGGGCAAGGCTAAGCTCCTATAATTCACCCCTCCACTTT.

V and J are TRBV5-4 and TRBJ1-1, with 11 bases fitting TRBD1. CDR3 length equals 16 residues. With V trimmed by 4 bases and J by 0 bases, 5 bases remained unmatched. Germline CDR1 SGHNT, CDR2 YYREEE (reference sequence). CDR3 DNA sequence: TGTGCCAGCAGCGACAGGACAGGGGGCTTGAACACTGAAGCTTTCTTT. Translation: CASSDRTGGLNTEAFF.

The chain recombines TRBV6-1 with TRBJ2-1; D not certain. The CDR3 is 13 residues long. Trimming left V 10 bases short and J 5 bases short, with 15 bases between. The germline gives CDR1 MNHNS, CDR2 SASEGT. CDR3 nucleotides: TGTGCCATCCTCAAACAGTGGAACAATGAGCAGTTCTTC. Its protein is CAILKQWNNEQFF.

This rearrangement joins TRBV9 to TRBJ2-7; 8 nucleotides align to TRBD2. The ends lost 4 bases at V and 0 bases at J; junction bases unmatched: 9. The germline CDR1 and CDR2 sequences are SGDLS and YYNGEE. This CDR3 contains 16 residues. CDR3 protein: CASSPFDSGVSYEQYF. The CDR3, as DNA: TGTGCCAGCAGCCCCTTTGATAGCGGGGTCTCCTACGAGCAGTACTTC.

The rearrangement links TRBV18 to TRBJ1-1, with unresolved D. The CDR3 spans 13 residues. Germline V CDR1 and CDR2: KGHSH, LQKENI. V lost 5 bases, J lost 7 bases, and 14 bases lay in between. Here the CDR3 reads CASSTKTRGEAFF. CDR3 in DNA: TGTGCCAGCTCAACGAAAACGAGAGGTGAAGCTTTCTTT. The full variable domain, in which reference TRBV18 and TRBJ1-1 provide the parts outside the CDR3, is NAGVMQNPRHLVRRRGQEARLRCSPMKGHSHVYWYRQLPEEGLKFMVYLQKENIIDESGMPKERFSAEFPKEGPSILRIQQVVRGDSAAYFCASSTKTRGEAFFGQGTRLTVV.

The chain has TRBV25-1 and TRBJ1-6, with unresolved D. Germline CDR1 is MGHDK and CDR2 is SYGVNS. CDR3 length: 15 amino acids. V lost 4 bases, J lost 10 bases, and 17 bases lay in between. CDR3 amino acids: CASSAGRGPRSPLHF. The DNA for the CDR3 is TGTGCCAGCAGTGCCGGGCGGGGTCCGAGATCACCCCTCCACTTT.

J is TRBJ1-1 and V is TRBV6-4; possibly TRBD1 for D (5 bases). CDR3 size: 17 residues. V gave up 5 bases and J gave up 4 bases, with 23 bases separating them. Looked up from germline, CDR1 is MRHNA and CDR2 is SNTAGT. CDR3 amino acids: CASSPVTTVSWGTEAFF. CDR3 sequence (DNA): TGTGCCAGCAGTCCCGTGACGACAGTCTCCTGGGGCACTGAAGCTTTCTTT.

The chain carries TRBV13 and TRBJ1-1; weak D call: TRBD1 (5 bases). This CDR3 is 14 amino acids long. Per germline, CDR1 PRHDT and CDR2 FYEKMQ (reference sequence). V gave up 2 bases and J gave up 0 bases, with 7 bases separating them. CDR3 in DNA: TGTGCCAGCAGCTTACAGGACATGAACACTGAAGCTTTCTTT. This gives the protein CASSLQDMNTEAFF. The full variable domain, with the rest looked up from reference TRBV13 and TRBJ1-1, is AAGVIQSPRHLIKEKRETATLKCYPIPRHDTVYWYQQGPGQDPQFLISFYEKMQSDKGSIPDRFSAQQFSDYHSELNMSSLELGDSALYFCASSLQDMNTEAFFGQGTRLTVV.

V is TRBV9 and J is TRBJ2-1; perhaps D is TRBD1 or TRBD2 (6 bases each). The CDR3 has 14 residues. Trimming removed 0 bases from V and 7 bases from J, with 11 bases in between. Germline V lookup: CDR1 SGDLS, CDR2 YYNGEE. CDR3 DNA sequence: TGTGCCAGCAGCGTAGCGGGGGCTTGGAATGAGCAGTTCTTC. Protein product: CASSVAGAWNEQFF.

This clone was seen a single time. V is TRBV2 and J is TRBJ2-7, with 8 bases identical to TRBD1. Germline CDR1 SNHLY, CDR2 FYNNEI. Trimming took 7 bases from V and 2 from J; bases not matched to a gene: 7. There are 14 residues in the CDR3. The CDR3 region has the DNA TGTGCCAGCAAGGAGAGGACAGGGCCCTACGAGCAGTACTTC. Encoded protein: CASKERTGPYEQYF.

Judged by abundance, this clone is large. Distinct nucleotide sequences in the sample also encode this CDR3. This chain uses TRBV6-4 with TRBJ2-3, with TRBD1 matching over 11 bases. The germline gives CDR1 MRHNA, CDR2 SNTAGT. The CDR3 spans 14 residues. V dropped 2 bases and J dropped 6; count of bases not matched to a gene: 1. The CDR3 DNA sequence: TGTGCCAGCAGTGACGGACAGGGGGCGGATACGCAGTATTTT. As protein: CASSDGQGADTQYF.

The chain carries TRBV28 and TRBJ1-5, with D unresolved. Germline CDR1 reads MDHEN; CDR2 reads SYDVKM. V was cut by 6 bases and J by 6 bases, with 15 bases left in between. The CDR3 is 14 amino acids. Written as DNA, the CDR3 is TGTGCCAGCAGCCTAATTACCATGGGTCAGCCCCAGCATTTT. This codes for CASSLITMGQPQHF.